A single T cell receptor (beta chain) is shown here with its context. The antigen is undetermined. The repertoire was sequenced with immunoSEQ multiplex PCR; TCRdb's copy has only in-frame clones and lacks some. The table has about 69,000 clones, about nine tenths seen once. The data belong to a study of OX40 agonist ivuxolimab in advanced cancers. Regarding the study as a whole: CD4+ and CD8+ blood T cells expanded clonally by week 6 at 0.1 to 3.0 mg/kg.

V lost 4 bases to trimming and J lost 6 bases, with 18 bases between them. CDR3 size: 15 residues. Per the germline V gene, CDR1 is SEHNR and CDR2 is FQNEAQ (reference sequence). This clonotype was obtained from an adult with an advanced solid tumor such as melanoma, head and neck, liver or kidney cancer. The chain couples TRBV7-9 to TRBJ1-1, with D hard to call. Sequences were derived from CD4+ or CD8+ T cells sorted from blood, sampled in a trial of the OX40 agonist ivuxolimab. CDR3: CASSSTPPGGPEAFF. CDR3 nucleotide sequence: TGTGCCAGCAGCTCAACTCCCCCGGGTGGGCCTGAAGCTTTCTTT.